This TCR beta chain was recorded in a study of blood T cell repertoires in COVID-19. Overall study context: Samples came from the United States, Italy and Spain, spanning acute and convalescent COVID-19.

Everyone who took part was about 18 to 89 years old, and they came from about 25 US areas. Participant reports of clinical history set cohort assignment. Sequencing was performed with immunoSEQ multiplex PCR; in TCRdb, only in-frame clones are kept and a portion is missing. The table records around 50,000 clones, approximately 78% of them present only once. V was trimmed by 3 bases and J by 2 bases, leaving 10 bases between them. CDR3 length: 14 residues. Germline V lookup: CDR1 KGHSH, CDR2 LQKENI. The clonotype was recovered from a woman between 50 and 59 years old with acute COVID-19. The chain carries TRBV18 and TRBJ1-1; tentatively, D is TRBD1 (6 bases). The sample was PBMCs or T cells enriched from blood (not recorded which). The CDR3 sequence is CASSPEQGNTEAFF. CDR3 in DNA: TGTGCCAGCTCACCCGAACAGGGCAACACTGAAGCTTTCTTT.